Listed here are 11 T cell receptor beta chains from one sample, sequenced in a study of shared clonotypes between healthy human individuals. TCRdb keeps only in-frame clones here, not all; method: immunoSEQ multiplex PCR. The sample includes a few million clones, 85% to 95% seen only once; the top ten take around 0.14%. Sequenced: naive CD4+ T cells sorted from blood. Subset specified: CD45RA+ positively selected. The receptors were sampled from a young man in good health.

Notes on this clone: The identical CDR3 is also encoded by other nucleotide sequences in the sample. V gene TRBV5-4 combines with J gene TRBJ2-3; TRBD2 matches at 9 bases. V was pared by 1 base and J by 2 bases, with 5 bases of the junction left unmatched. Germline CDR1 and CDR2: SGHNT and YYREEE (reference sequence). The CDR3 sequence is 16 residues long. The CDR3 loop is CASSLRLAGSTDTQYF. The CDR3 nucleotides read TGTGCCAGCAGCTTGAGGCTAGCGGGGTCCACAGATACGCAGTATTTT.

The V gene is TRBV18, the J gene TRBJ1-4; D call uncertain. CDR1 and CDR2 (germline): KGHSH, LQKENI. Between the trimmed V and J ends, which lost 0 bases and 5 bases, there was a span of 4 bases. This CDR3 has 13 residues. CDR3 residues: CASSPPMNEKLFF. CDR3 DNA: TGTGCCAGCTCACCACCGATGAATGAAAAACTGTTTTTT.

V usage is TRBV6-5 and J usage is TRBJ1-3, with 8 bases aligning to TRBD1. The V segment lost 5 bases and the J segment 5 bases; nucleotides outside the gene matches: 2. The CDR3 is 13 amino acids. CDR1 and CDR2 from the germline V gene are MNHEY and SVGAGI. The CDR3 here is CASSTGGRNTIYF. The CDR3 nucleotides are TGTGCCAGCAGTACAGGGGGAAGAAACACCATATATTTT.

V and J are TRBV18 and TRBJ2-7; D gene uncertain. The ends were cut back, 3 bases at V and 5 bases at J, with 14 bases in the middle. The CDR3 has 14 residues. Germline CDR1 is KGHSH and CDR2 is LQKENI. CDR3 sequence (DNA): TGTGCCAGCTCACCCCCGGTGGCTGGTAACGAGCAGTACTTC. Its protein product is CASSPPVAGNEQYF.

The chain employs TRBV7-9 and TRBJ2-7; no reliable D call. CDR1 is SEHNR, CDR2 FQNEAQ, per germline (reference sequence). The CDR3 loop spans 17 amino acids. Trimming removed 1 base at V and 7 bases at J, with 23 bases between. CDR3 loop: CASSLEVSVTALREQYF. The DNA of the CDR3 is TGTGCCAGCAGCTTAGAAGTCTCCGTGACGGCCCTACGGGAGCAGTACTTC.

This sequence joins TRBV18 and TRBJ2-7, with 8 bases lining up with TRBD2. Trimming cost V 4 bases and J 2 bases; bases outside gene matches: 13. The CDR3 loop spans 17 amino acids. The germline CDR1 and CDR2 sequences are KGHSH and LQKENI. DNA of the CDR3: TGTGCCAGCTCACGGGCCTTTGGCGGGAGGTTACCCTACGAGCAGTACTTC. Its protein is CASSRAFGGRLPYEQYF.

The chain employs TRBV10-1 and TRBJ1-2, with 11 bases that match TRBD1. The CDR3 totals 13 residues. Looked up from germline, CDR1 is WNHNN and CDR2 is SYGVQD (reference sequence). J lost 7 bases, V lost 5 bases, and 3 bases had no gene match. The CDR3: CASSWTGGSGYTF. The CDR3 DNA reads as TGCGCCAGCAGTTGGACAGGGGGCAGTGGCTACACCTTC.

V and J are TRBV28 and TRBJ2-7; the D call may be TRBD1 or TRBD2 (6 bases each). The CDR3 covers 15 residues. V lost 7 bases and J 2 bases, leaving 18 bases between the germline ends. Germline V gene lookup returns CDR1 MDHEN and CDR2 SYDVKM. CDR3: CASTRGRMAAYEQYF. In nucleotides, the CDR3 is TGTGCCAGCACACGGGGGCGTATGGCGGCCTACGAGCAGTACTTC.

The genes are TRBV30 and TRBJ2-5; maybe TRBD2 (5 bases). Germline assignment: CDR1 GTSNPN and CDR2 SVGIG (reference sequence). This CDR3 spans 13 amino acids. V was shortened by 1 base and J by 5 bases, with 11 bases between the two germline ends. CDR3 sequence reads: CAWSASSLETQYF. Here the CDR3 DNA reads TGTGCCTGGAGTGCTAGCAGCCTCGAGACCCAGTACTTC. The whole variable domain, remainder taken from reference TRBV30 and TRBJ2-5, is SQTIHQWPATLVQPVGSPLSLECTVEGTSNPNLYWYRQAAGRGLQLLFYSVGIGQISSEVPQNLSASRPQDRQFILSSKKLLLSDSGFYLCAWSASSLETQYFGPGTRLLVL.

This chain connects TRBV30 to TRBJ2-1; no clear D gene. The CDR3 runs 12 residues. V gave up 1 base and J gave up 2 bases, with 3 bases separating them. From germline, CDR1 is GTSNPN and CDR2 SVGIG (reference sequence). CDR3 in amino acids: CAWSDTYNEQFF. CDR3 bases: TGTGCCTGGAGTGACACCTACAATGAGCAGTTCTTC.

The rearrangement uses TRBV7-2 and TRBJ2-1; no definite D call. The CDR3 extends over 16 amino acids. Germline V gene lookup returns CDR1 SGHTA and CDR2 FQGNSA. V dropped 1 base and J dropped 5 bases, with 15 bases sitting between them. CDR3: CASSLVSRQPHNEQFF. CDR3 DNA: TGTGCCAGCAGCTTAGTCTCACGTCAGCCCCACAATGAGCAGTTCTTC.